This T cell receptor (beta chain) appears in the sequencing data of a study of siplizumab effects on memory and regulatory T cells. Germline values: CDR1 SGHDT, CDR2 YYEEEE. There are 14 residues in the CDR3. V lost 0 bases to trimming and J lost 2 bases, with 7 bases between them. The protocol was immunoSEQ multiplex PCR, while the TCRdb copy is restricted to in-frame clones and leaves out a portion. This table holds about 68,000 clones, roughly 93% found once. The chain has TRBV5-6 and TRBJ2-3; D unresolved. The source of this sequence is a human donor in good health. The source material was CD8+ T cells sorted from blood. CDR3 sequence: CASSLVVITDTQYF. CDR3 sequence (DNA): TGTGCCAGCAGCTTGGTGGTGATCACAGATACGCAGTATTTT. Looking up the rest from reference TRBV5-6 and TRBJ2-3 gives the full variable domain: DAGVTQSPTHLIKTRGQQVTLRCSPKSGHDTVSWYQQALGQGPQFIFQYYEEEERQRGNFPDRFSGHQFPNYSSELNVNALLLGDSALYLCASSLVVITDTQYFGPGTRLTVL.